The 25 T cell receptor beta chains below come from one sample, sequenced in a study of T cell changes during pregnancy in multiple sclerosis. Clones were sequenced by immunoSEQ multiplex PCR, and TCRdb holds only the in-frame ones, with some missing. The table records roughly 84,000 clones, just under 95% of them present only once. Sequenced material: peripheral blood, taken in the third trimester of pregnancy. These receptors were obtained from a female donor in good health, enrolled as a control in a pregnancy study.

This clone was seen a few times. The gene calls are TRBV30 and TRBJ1-5, with no clear D. Trimming shortened V by 6 bases and J by 5 bases, and 14 bases separated the two germline ends. The CDR3 covers 13 residues. Germline V gene lookup returns CDR1 GTSNPN and CDR2 SVGIG (reference sequence). CDR3 nucleotides: TGTGCCTGCTCTGGGGAGGCGCATCAGCCCCAGCATTTT. Protein product: CACSGEAHQPQHF.

The chain is built from TRBV6-4 and TRBJ1-1, with no clear D. This CDR3 comprises 13 residues. The germline gives CDR1 MRHNA, CDR2 SNTAGT. Trimming removed 0 bases at V and 4 bases at J, with 6 bases between. The CDR3 region is CASSDSRGTEAFF. CDR3 coding DNA: TGTGCCAGCAGTGACTCGCGTGGCACTGAAGCTTTCTTT.

The rearrangement links TRBV7-2 to TRBJ2-7; 12 nucleotides align to TRBD2. Losses at the gene ends were 6 bases for V and 4 bases for J; bases not matched to a gene: 7. The CDR3 sequence is 15 residues long. Germline CDR1 and CDR2: SGHTA and FQGNSA. CDR3 protein: CASSIPGLAGYEQYF. The CDR3 DNA reads TGTGCCAGCAGTATACCGGGACTAGCGGGTTACGAGCAGTACTTC. The variable domain in full, completed from reference TRBV7-2 and TRBJ2-7, reads GAGVSQSPSNKVTEKGKDVELRCDPISGHTALYWYRQSLGQGLEFLIYFQGNSAPDKSGLPSDRFSAERTGGSVSTLTIQRTQQEDSAVYLCASSIPGLAGYEQYFGPGTRLTVT.

The chain joins TRBV5-1 to TRBJ2-1; 7 nucleotides line up with TRBD2. Germline V CDR1 and CDR2: SGHRS, YFSETQ. Trimming took 3 bases from V and 8 from J; bases not matched to a gene: 17. The CDR3 sequence is 17 residues long. This CDR3 is CASSSTLGGRGSDEQFF. The CDR3 DNA reads as TGCGCCAGCAGCTCCACTTTAGGAGGGAGGGGAAGCGATGAGCAGTTCTTC.

The rearrangement links TRBV28 to TRBJ2-7; tentatively, D is TRBD1 (7 bases). Germline V CDR1 and CDR2: MDHEN, SYDVKM. V lost 2 bases and J 2 bases, leaving 13 bases between the germline ends. CDR3 size: 15 residues. The CDR3 DNA follows: TGTGCCAGCAGTTTACCAGGGGGGCTGGCCTACGAGCAGTACTTC. As protein: CASSLPGGLAYEQYF.

The chain combines TRBV4-2 with TRBJ2-7; 7 positions match TRBD1. After removal of 2 bases from V and 2 bases from J, the junction contained 6 bases not matched to a gene. The CDR3 consists of 15 residues. Germline lookup yields CDR1 LGHNA and CDR2 YNFKEQ. CDR3 residues: CASSQRQGTAYEQYF. The CDR3 DNA sequence: TGTGCCAGCAGCCAACGACAGGGTACTGCCTACGAGCAGTACTTC.

This clone appeared once. The rearrangement joins TRBV30 to TRBJ2-1, with 9 bases that match TRBD2. V trimming: 1 base; J trimming: 0 bases; junction bases outside the gene matches: 4. The length of the CDR3 is 16 residues. The germline V gene encodes CDR1 GTSNPN and CDR2 SVGIG (reference sequence). Here the CDR3 reads CAWSGQTSGSYNEQFF. CDR3 sequence (DNA): TGTGCCTGGAGTGGACAGACTAGCGGCTCCTACAATGAGCAGTTCTTC.

The J gene is TRBJ1-4, the V gene TRBV25-1; TRBD1 matches at 8 bases. After removal of 2 bases from V and 7 bases from J, the junction contained 6 bases not matched to a gene. Germline CDR1 MGHDK, CDR2 SYGVNS. This CDR3 has 15 amino acids. This CDR3 reads CASSEPRGQVEKLFF. CDR3 DNA: TGTGCCAGCAGTGAACCCAGGGGGCAAGTTGAAAAACTGTTTTTT. Full variable domain (remainder filled in from reference TRBV25-1 and TRBJ1-4): EADIYQTPRYLVIGTGKKITLECSQTMGHDKMYWYQQDPGMELHLIHYSYGVNSTEKGDLSSESTVSRIRTEHFPLTLESARPSHTSQYLCASSEPRGQVEKLFFGSGTQLSVL.

V is TRBV7-2 and J is TRBJ2-5; TRBD1 matches at 8 bases. The CDR3 is 14 residues long. Trimming took 4 bases from V and 1 from J; bases not matched to a gene: 2. The germline gives CDR1 SGHTA, CDR2 FQGNSA. CDR3: CASSSRGLQETQYF. The DNA for the CDR3 is TGTGCCAGCAGCTCCAGGGGGCTCCAAGAGACCCAGTACTTC. The whole variable domain, remainder taken from reference TRBV7-2 and TRBJ2-5, is GAGVSQSPSNKVTEKGKDVELRCDPISGHTALYWYRQSLGQGLEFLIYFQGNSAPDKSGLPSDRFSAERTGGSVSTLTIQRTQQEDSAVYLCASSSRGLQETQYFGPGTRLLVL.

This CDR3 is CATGTIQETQYF. Written as DNA, the CDR3 is TGTGCCACCGGGACTATCCAAGAGACCCAGTACTTC. This sequence joins TRBV19 and TRBJ2-5; 7 bases match TRBD2. Trimming cost V 10 bases and J 1 base; bases outside gene matches: 3. Germline V gene lookup returns CDR1 LNHDA and CDR2 SQIVND (reference sequence). The CDR3 is 12 amino acids.

The J gene is TRBJ2-7, the V gene TRBV5-1; D perhaps matches TRBD1 (6 bases). Deletions cut 1 base from V and 4 bases from J, with 12 bases between. Germline CDR1 and CDR2: SGHRS and YFSETQ. The CDR3 extends over 14 amino acids. CDR3 in amino acids: CASSLTGFTYEQYF. For the CDR3, the DNA is TGCGCCAGCAGCTTGACAGGGTTCACGTACGAGCAGTACTTC.

This chain uses TRBV28 with TRBJ2-7, with a weak D call TRBD2 (5 bases). Trimming stripped 4 bases from V and 2 bases from J, with 15 bases between. Germline-derived CDR1 and CDR2 are MDHEN and SYDVKM. The CDR3 is made up of 15 amino acids. The CDR3 spells CASSSPRSGAYEQYF. Here the CDR3 DNA reads TGTGCCAGCAGTTCCCCGCGGAGCGGAGCCTACGAGCAGTACTTC.

The chain joins TRBV2 to TRBJ1-2; 12 positions agree with TRBD1. Germline loops: CDR1 SNHLY, CDR2 FYNNEI. After removal of 5 bases from V and 2 bases from J, the junction contained 3 bases not matched to a gene. This CDR3 has 15 residues. CDR3 region: CASSMGQGANYGYTF. The CDR3 coding sequence is TGTGCCAGCAGTATGGGACAGGGGGCGAACTATGGCTACACCTTC.

The DNA for the CDR3 is TGTGCCAGCAGGACAGGCTCTCCTTTAGCCAAAAACATTCAGTACTTC. Its translation is CASRTGSPLAKNIQYF. The genes are TRBV27 and TRBJ2-4; weak D call: TRBD1 (6 bases). The CDR3 is made up of 16 amino acids. V lost 6 bases to trimming and J lost 0 bases, with 15 bases between them. Per the germline V gene, CDR1 is MNHEY and CDR2 is SMNVEV (reference sequence).

V usage is TRBV6-1 and J usage is TRBJ1-1; no clear D. The germline gives CDR1 MNHNS, CDR2 SASEGT. The CDR3 length is 14 residues. V lost 7 bases and J 7 bases, leaving 19 bases between the germline ends. The CDR3 reads CASILPRLHGEAFF. The CDR3 coding sequence is TGTGCCAGCATCCTTCCCCGACTACATGGTGAAGCTTTCTTT.

V and J are TRBV5-1 and TRBJ2-5, with D unresolved. V was cut by 0 bases and J by 1 base, with 7 bases left in between. The CDR3 extends over 14 amino acids. CDR1 and CDR2 (germline): SGHRS, YFSETQ. CDR3 sequence (DNA): TGCGCCAGCAGCTTGGTGACAAGCCAAGAGACCCAGTACTTC. It specifies CASSLVTSQETQYF.

The chain has TRBV7-9 and TRBJ1-4, with 7 bases identical to TRBD1. CDR3 length: 15 residues. The germline V gene encodes CDR1 SEHNR and CDR2 FQNEAQ (reference sequence). Losses at the gene ends were 5 bases for V and 5 bases for J; bases not matched to a gene: 8. The CDR3 coding sequence is TGTGCCAGCAGCGCCCCGGGACAGAGGAATGAAAAACTGTTTTTT. Translation: CASSAPGQRNEKLFF.

The genes are TRBV4-1 and TRBJ2-7, with a weak D call TRBD2 (5 bases). With 5 bases removed from V and 1 base from J, the gap between germline ends came to 12 bases. CDR3 length equals 14 residues. The germline V gene has CDR1 MGHRA and CDR2 YSYEKL. The CDR3 nucleotides read TGCGCCAGCAGCGCTTCCCGGGGTTCCTACGAGCAGTACTTC. It translates to CASSASRGSYEQYF.

This CDR3 reads CASSPLPTGGFYEQYF. CDR3 sequence (DNA): TGTGCCAGCAGCCCATTACCCACAGGGGGCTTCTACGAGCAGTACTTC. The V and J genes are TRBV5-6 and TRBJ2-7; 9 nucleotides line up with TRBD1. V was pared by 4 bases and J by 3 bases, with 11 bases of the junction left unmatched. CDR3 size: 16 residues. CDR1 SGHDT and CDR2 YYEEEE come from the germline V gene.

The V and J genes are TRBV6-1 and TRBJ2-3, with TRBD2 as a possible D gene (6 bases). V lost 4 bases and J lost 4, with 15 bases in between. Germline assignment: CDR1 MNHNS and CDR2 SASEGT. CDR3 length: 15 amino acids. CDR3 sequence reads: CASSGLVVGSDTQYF. The CDR3 DNA is TGTGCCAGCAGTGGACTAGTAGTTGGCTCAGATACGCAGTATTTT.

The chain is built from TRBV4-1 and TRBJ2-7, with D possibly being TRBD1 (6 bases). In germline, CDR1 is MGHRA, CDR2 YSYEKL. The CDR3 totals 15 residues. Trimming removed 2 bases at V and 12 bases at J, with 23 bases between. The CDR3 spells CASSQNRDNNYDWYF. CDR3 nucleotides: TGCGCCAGCAGCCAAAACCGGGACAACAATTACGATTGGTACTTC.

CDR3 sequence reads: CASSPQGATGNTIYF. The DNA of the CDR3 is TGTGCCAGCAGTCCGCAGGGGGCGACTGGAAACACCATATATTTT. V is TRBV28 and J is TRBJ1-3; 8 positions match TRBD1. Germline CDR1 is MDHEN and CDR2 is SYDVKM. V lost 5 bases to trimming and J lost 2 bases; unmatched junction nucleotides: 5. The CDR3 covers 15 residues.

The rearrangement links TRBV10-3 to TRBJ2-2; the match to TRBD2 covers 9 bases. The germline CDR1 and CDR2 sequences are ENHRY and SYGVKD. CDR3 size: 15 residues. V trimming: 3 bases; J trimming: 2 bases; junction bases outside the gene matches: 1. CDR3 in amino acids: CAISELAGNTGELFF. Written as DNA, the CDR3 is TGTGCCATCAGTGAACTAGCGGGCAACACCGGGGAGCTGTTTTTT.

The rearrangement links TRBV28 to TRBJ2-1; D remains ambiguous. CDR1 is MDHEN and CDR2 is SYDVKM in the germline V gene. The CDR3 is 12 residues long. Trimming stripped 2 bases from V and 5 bases from J, with 4 bases between. The CDR3 spells CASSLGHNEQFF. CDR3 DNA sequence: TGTGCCAGCAGTTTAGGCCACAATGAGCAGTTCTTC.

The chain uses TRBV6-5 and TRBJ2-7, with a weak D call TRBD2 (6 bases). Germline CDR1 is MNHEY and CDR2 is SVGAGI. Trimming took 0 bases from V and 0 from J, leaving 9 bases between them. CDR3 length equals 15 residues. The CDR3 spells CASSYSAGPSYEQYF. The DNA for the CDR3 is TGTGCCAGCAGTTACTCCGCGGGACCCTCCTACGAGCAGTACTTC.